The 23 T cell receptor beta chains below all came from one sample that was sequenced in a study of cytomegalovirus exposure and HLA in healthy donors. Primers for the PCR totalled 60 Vbeta and 13 Jbeta. Repertoires were generated with immunoSEQ multiplex PCR, while TCRdb's copy carries only in-frame clones and drops some. The table has about 200,000 clones, about 70% seen once. Sequencing was done on a sample of PBMCs. These TCRs come from a woman aged 25-40 years in good health and CMV-seronegative.

This clone was observed a few times. The V and J genes are TRBV6-4 and TRBJ2-3, with D unclear. V was pared by 6 bases and J by 0 bases, with 16 bases between. The CDR3 runs to 16 residues. Germline CDR1 reads MRHNA; CDR2 reads SNTAGT. CDR3 amino acids: CASSEELAPSTDTQYF. CDR3 bases: TGTGCCAGCAGCGAAGAACTCGCGCCGAGCACAGATACGCAGTATTTT.

The rearrangement links TRBV30 to TRBJ2-1; D is possibly TRBD2 (5 bases). This CDR3 contains 14 residues. CDR1 is GTSNPN and CDR2 is SVGIG in the germline V gene (reference sequence). Trimming took off 5 bases at V and 0 bases at J, with 11 bases between the two ends. CDR3 amino acids: CAWEGARSYNEQFF. CDR3 DNA: TGTGCCTGGGAGGGAGCGCGCTCCTACAATGAGCAGTTCTTC. The complete variable domain, with remaining parts taken from reference TRBV30 and TRBJ2-1, reads SQTIHQWPATLVQPVGSPLSLECTVEGTSNPNLYWYRQAAGRGLQLLFYSVGIGQISSEVPQNLSASRPQDRQFILSSKKLLLSDSGFYLCAWEGARSYNEQFFGPGTRLTVL.

The genes are TRBV11-2 and TRBJ2-1, with 9 positions matching TRBD1. Germline CDR1 is SGHAT and CDR2 is FQNNGV. Trimming took 7 bases from V and 9 from J; bases not matched to a gene: 19. This CDR3 is built from 17 residues. The CDR3 DNA is TGTGCCAGCACCCCTCCCCGGGACAGGGATTTTATGACTGAGCAGTTCTTC. This encodes CASTPPRDRDFMTEQFF.

The rearrangement joins TRBV6-5 to TRBJ2-1, with 10 bases lining up with TRBD1. Germline V gives CDR1 MNHEY, CDR2 SVGAGI. V shed 2 bases and J 7 bases; nucleotides not matched to a gene: 8. The length of the CDR3 is 16 residues. The CDR3 sequence is CASSYRGQGVVNEQFF. The CDR3 region has the DNA TGTGCCAGCAGTTACCGAGGACAGGGGGTGGTTAATGAGCAGTTCTTC.

The CDR3 region is CASSLRGGNTIYF. CDR3 sequence (DNA): TGTGCCAGCAGCCTACGAGGGGGAAACACCATATATTTT. The chain carries TRBV9 and TRBJ1-3; D gene uncertain. The CDR3 sequence is 13 residues long. V was clipped by 4 bases and J by 4 bases, with 9 bases between them. CDR1 is SGDLS, CDR2 YYNGEE, per germline.

The sample holds a few counts of this clone. This chain connects TRBV5-4 to TRBJ2-3, with D hard to call. CDR1 is SGHNT and CDR2 is YYREEE in the germline V gene (reference sequence). The CDR3 is 16 amino acids. V was cut by 6 bases and J by 0 bases, with 17 bases left in between. The CDR3 DNA sequence: TGTGCCAGCATCCCCGGGTCGGCAGCAAGCACAGATACGCAGTATTTT. As protein: CASIPGSAASTDTQYF. The entire variable domain, with the rest obtained from reference TRBV5-4 and TRBJ2-3, is as follows: ETGVTQSPTHLIKTRGQQVTLRCSSQSGHNTVSWYQQALGQGPQFIFQYYREEENGRGNFPPRFSGLQFPNYSSELNVNALELDDSALYLCASIPGSAASTDTQYFGPGTRLTVL.

The chain combines TRBV27 with TRBJ1-2; TRBD1 might be the D (5 bases). Trimming shortened V by 2 bases and J by 3 bases, and 13 bases separated the two germline ends. The CDR3 has 15 residues. Germline CDR1 is MNHEY and CDR2 is SMNVEV (reference sequence). CDR3 in amino acids: CASSLAQGGYYGYTF. The CDR3 bases are TGTGCCAGCAGTTTAGCCCAGGGAGGGTACTATGGCTACACCTTC.

V gene TRBV27 combines with J gene TRBJ1-4; TRBD1 aligns across 7 bases. With 0 bases clipped from V and 4 bases from J, the junction kept 11 bases outside the gene matches. Germline V gene data show CDR1 as MNHEY and CDR2 as SMNVEV (reference sequence). The CDR3 has 18 amino acids. CDR3 protein: CASSLSGRGFAVNEKLFF. CDR3 in DNA: TGTGCCAGCAGTTTATCCGGCAGGGGGTTTGCCGTTAATGAAAAACTGTTTTTT.

The chain recombines TRBV11-2 with TRBJ2-3; D is unresolved. CDR1 is SGHAT, CDR2 FQNNGV, per germline. CDR3 length equals 13 residues. Trimming shortened V by 5 bases and J by 6 bases, and 12 bases separated the two germline ends. The DNA of the CDR3 is TGTGCCAGCAGCAGCGACCCGAGGGATACGCAGTATTTT. It is translated as CASSSDPRDTQYF.

V and J are TRBV6-4 and TRBJ2-2; D uncertain. V gave up 2 bases and J gave up 4 bases, with 5 bases separating them. The V gene's germline CDR1 is MRHNA and CDR2 SNTAGT. The CDR3 is made up of 13 amino acids. The CDR3 nucleotides are TGTGCCAGCAGTGACCGGTCCACCGGGGAGCTGTTTTTT. It encodes CASSDRSTGELFF.

This chain links TRBV27 with TRBJ2-7; 12 nucleotides agree with TRBD2. Germline V gene data show CDR1 as MNHEY and CDR2 as SMNVEV (reference sequence). The CDR3 loop spans 20 amino acids. V was clipped by 1 base and J by 4 bases; unmatched bases: 17. Here the CDR3 reads CASSLFFTSGGPKSSYEQYF. Here the CDR3 DNA reads TGTGCCAGCAGTTTATTTTTTACTAGCGGGGGGCCTAAGTCATCGTACGAGCAGTACTTC.

This clone was counted a single time. The chain recombines TRBV7-8 with TRBJ1-2; tentative D call: TRBD1 (6 bases). The germline V and J ends were trimmed by 2 bases and 4 bases, with 17 bases remaining between them. The CDR3 has 16 amino acids. Germline V gives CDR1 SGHVS, CDR2 FQNEAQ. The CDR3 spells CASSLTVPGDVYGYTF. CDR3 DNA: TGTGCCAGCAGCTTAACGGTACCAGGGGATGTCTATGGCTACACCTTC.

For the CDR3, the DNA is TGTGCCAGCAGGGGGCTTATCGGAGCTTTCTTT. It encodes CASRGLIGAFF. The rearrangement links TRBV27 to TRBJ1-1, with D possibly TRBD1 on 5 matching bases. V was cut by 6 bases and J by 10 bases, with 12 bases left in between. Germline CDR1 and CDR2: MNHEY and SMNVEV (reference sequence). The CDR3 is made up of 11 amino acids.

The chain combines TRBV6-6 with TRBJ2-1, with 10 positions matching TRBD2. This CDR3 spans 13 amino acids. With 7 bases clipped from V and 7 bases from J, the junction kept 4 bases outside the gene matches. Germline V CDR1 and CDR2: MNHNY, SVGAGI (reference sequence). The CDR3, as DNA: TGTGCCAGCAATCCGGGACTAGCGAATGAGCAGTTCTTC. Its translation is CASNPGLANEQFF.

V is TRBV2 and J is TRBJ2-3, with 9 bases that match TRBD2. Trimming cost V 8 bases and J 2 bases; bases outside gene matches: 11. The germline gives CDR1 SNHLY, CDR2 FYNNEI. This CDR3 is built from 16 residues. The DNA for the CDR3 is TGTGCCAGCTGCCGTGCGCCTAGCGGGATCACAGATACGCAGTATTTT. Translation: CASCRAPSGITDTQYF.

The chain combines TRBV9 with TRBJ1-2; possible D gene TRBD1, 5 bases. V lost 1 base, J lost 8 bases, and 9 bases lay in between. This CDR3 is 12 amino acids long. Germline lookup yields CDR1 SGDLS and CDR2 YYNGEE. CDR3 sequence: CASSVQGGGYTF. CDR3 DNA sequence: TGTGCCAGCAGCGTACAGGGCGGCGGCTACACCTTC. The full variable domain, its missing parts supplied by reference TRBV9 and TRBJ1-2, is DSGVTQTPKHLITATGQRVTLRCSPRSGDLSVYWYQQSLDQGLQFLIQYYNGEERAKGNILERFSAQQFPDLHSELNLSSLELGDSALYFCASSVQGGGYTFGSGTRLTVV.

The chain joins TRBV7-2 to TRBJ2-7, with 9 positions matching TRBD2. The CDR3 covers 18 residues. CDR1 and CDR2 (germline): SGHTA, FQGNSA. V shed 6 bases and J 1 base; nucleotides not matched to a gene: 16. The CDR3 region has the DNA TGTGCCAGCAGAACCGGCTGGGCTAGCGGGACCGCATCCTACGAGCAGTACTTC. Its protein is CASRTGWASGTASYEQYF. Looking up the rest from reference TRBV7-2 and TRBJ2-7 gives the full variable domain: GAGVSQSPSNKVTEKGKDVELRCDPISGHTALYWYRQSLGQGLEFLIYFQGNSAPDKSGLPSDRFSAERTGGSVSTLTIQRTQQEDSAVYLCASRTGWASGTASYEQYFGPGTRLTVT.

The chain carries TRBV2 and TRBJ2-5, with D maybe TRBD2 (6 bases). Trimming took 6 bases from V and 5 from J, leaving 34 bases between them. There are 20 residues in the CDR3. Germline V lookup: CDR1 SNHLY, CDR2 FYNNEI. CDR3 amino acids: CASRPSAGFGDWGYGETQYF. The CDR3 bases are TGTGCCAGCAGGCCGTCCGCCGGCTTCGGGGACTGGGGGTATGGGGAGACCCAGTACTTC.

The chain joins TRBV7-9 to TRBJ2-1; 8 nucleotides line up with TRBD2. CDR3 size: 15 residues. CDR1 is SEHNR and CDR2 is FQNEAQ in the germline V gene (reference sequence). V was pared by 6 bases and J by 5 bases, with 9 bases of the junction left unmatched. CDR3 sequence: CASRSSGVTHNEQFF. For the CDR3, the DNA is TGTGCCAGCAGGAGTAGCGGGGTCACACACAATGAGCAGTTCTTC.

The V call is TRBV4-3, the J call TRBJ1-2; D might be TRBD1 (5 bases). The CDR3 contains 15 residues. Between the trimmed V and J ends, which lost 1 base and 4 bases, there was a span of 13 bases. CDR1 is LGHNA and CDR2 is YSLEER in the germline V gene. The chain's CDR3 is CASSQALAGPYGYTF. Written as DNA, the CDR3 is TGCGCCAGCAGCCAAGCCCTGGCAGGGCCCTATGGCTACACCTTC.

V usage is TRBV30 and J usage is TRBJ1-1; 7 bases line up with TRBD1. CDR1 GTSNPN and CDR2 SVGIG come from the germline V gene (reference sequence). Trimming at V came to 0 bases and at J to 1 base, leaving 8 bases not matched to a gene. The CDR3 loop spans 16 amino acids. The CDR3 loop is CAWSVIVDRPNTEAFF. For the CDR3, the DNA is TGTGCCTGGAGTGTAATTGTGGACAGGCCGAACACTGAAGCTTTCTTT.

The rearrangement links TRBV4-2 to TRBJ2-7, with 7 bases that match TRBD2. Germline V lookup: CDR1 LGHNA, CDR2 YNFKEQ. With V trimmed by 1 base and J by 2 bases, 2 bases remained unmatched. This CDR3 is 14 amino acids long. Here the CDR3 DNA reads TGTGCCAGCAGCCAAGGGGGGGGGACCTACGAGCAGTACTTC. This gives the protein CASSQGGGTYEQYF.

This chain uses TRBV5-4 with TRBJ2-5; 7 nucleotides align to TRBD1. Matching the DNA end better, TRBJ2-7 makes the J call doubtful. Germline V gene lookup returns CDR1 SGHNT and CDR2 YYREEE (reference sequence). CDR3 length equals 15 residues. This chain's CDR3 is CASSSLLQGTYEQYF. In DNA, the CDR3 is TGTGCCAGCAGTTCTCTTCTACAGGGGACCTACGAGCAGTACTTC.